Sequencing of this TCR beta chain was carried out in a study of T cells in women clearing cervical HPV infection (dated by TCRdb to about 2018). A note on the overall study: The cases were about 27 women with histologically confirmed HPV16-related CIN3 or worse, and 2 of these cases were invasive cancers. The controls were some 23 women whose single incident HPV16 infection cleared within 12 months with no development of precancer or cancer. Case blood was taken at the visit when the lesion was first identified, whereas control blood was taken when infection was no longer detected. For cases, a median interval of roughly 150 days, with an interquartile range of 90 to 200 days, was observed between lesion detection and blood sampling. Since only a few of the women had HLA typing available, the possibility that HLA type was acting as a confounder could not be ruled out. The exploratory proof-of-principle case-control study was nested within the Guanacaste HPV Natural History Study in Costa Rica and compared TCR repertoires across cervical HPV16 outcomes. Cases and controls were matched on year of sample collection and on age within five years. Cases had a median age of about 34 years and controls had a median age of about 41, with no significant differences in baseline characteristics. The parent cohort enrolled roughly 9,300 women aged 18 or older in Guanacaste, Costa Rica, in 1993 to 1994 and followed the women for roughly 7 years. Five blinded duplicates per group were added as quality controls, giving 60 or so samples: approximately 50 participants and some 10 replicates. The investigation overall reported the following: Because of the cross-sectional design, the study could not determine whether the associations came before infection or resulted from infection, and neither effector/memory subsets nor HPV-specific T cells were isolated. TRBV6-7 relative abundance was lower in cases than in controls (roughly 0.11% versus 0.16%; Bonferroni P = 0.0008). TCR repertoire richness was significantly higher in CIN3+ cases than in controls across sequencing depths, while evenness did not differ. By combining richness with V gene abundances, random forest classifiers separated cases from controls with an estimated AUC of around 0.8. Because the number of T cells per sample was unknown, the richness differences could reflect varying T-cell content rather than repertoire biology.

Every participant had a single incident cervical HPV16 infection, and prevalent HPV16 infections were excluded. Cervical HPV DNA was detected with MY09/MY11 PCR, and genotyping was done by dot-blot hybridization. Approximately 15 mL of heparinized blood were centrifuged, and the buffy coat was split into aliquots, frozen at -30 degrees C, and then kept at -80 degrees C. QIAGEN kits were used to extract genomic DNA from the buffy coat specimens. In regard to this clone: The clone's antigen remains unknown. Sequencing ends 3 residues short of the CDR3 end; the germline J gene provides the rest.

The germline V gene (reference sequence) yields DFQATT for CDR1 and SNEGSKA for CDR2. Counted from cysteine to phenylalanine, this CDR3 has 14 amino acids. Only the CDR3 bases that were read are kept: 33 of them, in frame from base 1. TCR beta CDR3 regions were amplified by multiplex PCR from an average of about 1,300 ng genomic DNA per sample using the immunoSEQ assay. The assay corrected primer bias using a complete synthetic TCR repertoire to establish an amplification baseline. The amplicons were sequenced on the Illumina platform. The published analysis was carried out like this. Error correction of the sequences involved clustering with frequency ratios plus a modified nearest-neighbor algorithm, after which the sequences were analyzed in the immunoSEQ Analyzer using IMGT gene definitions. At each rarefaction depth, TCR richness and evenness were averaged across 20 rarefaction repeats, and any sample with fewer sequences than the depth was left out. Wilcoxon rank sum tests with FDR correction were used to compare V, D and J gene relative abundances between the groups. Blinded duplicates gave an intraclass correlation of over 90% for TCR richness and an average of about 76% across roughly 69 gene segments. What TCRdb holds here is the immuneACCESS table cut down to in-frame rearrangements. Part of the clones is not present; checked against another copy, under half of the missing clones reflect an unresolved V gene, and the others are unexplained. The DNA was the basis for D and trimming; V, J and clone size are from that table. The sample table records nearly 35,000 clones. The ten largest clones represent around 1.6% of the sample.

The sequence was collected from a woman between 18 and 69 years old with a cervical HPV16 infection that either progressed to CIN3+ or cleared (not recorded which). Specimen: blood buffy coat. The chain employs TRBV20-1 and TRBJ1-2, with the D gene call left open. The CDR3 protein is CSARSGLGNNDYTF. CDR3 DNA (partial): TGCAGTGCTAGGTCCGGACTAGGTAATAATGAC.